These 5 T cell receptor beta chains originate from one sample sequenced in a study of T cells in Graves' hyperthyroidism and ophthalmopathy. Amplification targeted TCR beta CDR3 regions from RNA transcripts. The HTBI primer set drove a first-round RT-PCR of the TCR CDR3. Via MiXCR, TCRdb re-called the multiplex PCR reads, giving one row per CDR3 protein. In the table there are hundreds of thousands of distinct CDR3 sequences, roughly 15% of which are singletons. The sequenced sample consisted of blood. These receptors originate from a woman aged 45-59 years with Graves' ophthalmopathy.

The chain joins TRBV24-1 to TRBJ2-3; TRBD1 agrees at 8 bases. CDR3 length: 15 residues. Per germline, CDR1 KGHDR and CDR2 SFDVKD. The trim removed 4 bases at V and 1 base at J, leaving 3 bases unmatched. This chain's CDR3 is CATSDPGQGTDTQYF. The CDR3 DNA follows: TGTGCCACCAGTGACCCGGGACAGGGCACAGATACGCAGTATTTT.

In its sample, this clonotype was seen many times. CDR3 in amino acids: CASSKQGRLGQPQHF. The CDR3 region has the DNA TGTGCCAGCAGCAAGCAGGGGAGATTAGGACAGCCCCAGCATTTT. V and J are TRBV7-2 and TRBJ1-5, with a possible D match to TRBD1 (6 bases). Germline CDR1 SGHTA, CDR2 FQGNSA. The CDR3 covers 15 residues. V lost 5 bases to trimming and J lost 7 bases, with 18 bases between them.

This clonotype was picked up many times. This chain uses TRBV29-1 with TRBJ1-1; D is undetermined. This CDR3 is built from 12 residues. V was clipped by 5 bases and J by 4 bases, with 11 bases between them. The V gene's germline CDR1 is SQVTM and CDR2 ANQGSEA. CDR3 sequence reads: CSVSGLGTEAFF. In DNA form, the CDR3 reads TGCAGCGTTTCTGGGTTGGGCACTGAAGCTTTCTTT.

In nucleotides, the CDR3 is TGTGCCACCAGCAGAGATTGGAGGCTAGGTCCCACAGATACGCAGTATTTT. This translates into CATSRDWRLGPTDTQYF. This chain connects TRBV15 to TRBJ2-3; possibly TRBD2 for D (5 bases). V lost 0 bases, J lost 2 bases, and 15 bases lay in between. CDR1 is LNHNV and CDR2 is YYDKDF in the germline V gene (reference sequence). CDR3 length equals 17 residues.

This chain joins TRBV12-3 or TRBV12-4 and TRBJ1-6; TRBD1 is a possible D gene (5 bases). Trimming removed 4 bases from V and 3 bases from J, with 10 bases in between. This CDR3 has 15 amino acids. This CDR3 is CASSYLTGYNSPLHF. CDR3 in DNA: TGTGCCAGCAGTTACCTCACAGGCTATAATTCACCCCTCCACTTT.